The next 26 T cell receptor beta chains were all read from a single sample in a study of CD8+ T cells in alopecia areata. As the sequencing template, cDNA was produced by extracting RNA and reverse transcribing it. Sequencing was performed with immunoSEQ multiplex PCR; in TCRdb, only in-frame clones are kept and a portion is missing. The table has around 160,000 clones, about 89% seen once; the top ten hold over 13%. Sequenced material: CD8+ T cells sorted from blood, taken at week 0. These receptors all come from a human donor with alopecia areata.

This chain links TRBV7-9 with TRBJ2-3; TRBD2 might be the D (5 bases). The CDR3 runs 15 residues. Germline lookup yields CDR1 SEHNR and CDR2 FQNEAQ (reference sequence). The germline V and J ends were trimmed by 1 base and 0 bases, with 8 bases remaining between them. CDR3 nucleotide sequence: TGTGCCAGCAGCTTAGAGGGCGGGAGCACAGATACGCAGTATTTT. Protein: CASSLEGGSTDTQYF.

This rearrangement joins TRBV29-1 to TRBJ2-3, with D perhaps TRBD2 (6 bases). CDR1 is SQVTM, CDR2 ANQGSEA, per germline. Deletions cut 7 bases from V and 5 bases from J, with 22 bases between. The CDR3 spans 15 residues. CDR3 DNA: TGCAGCGCCCAACTTAGGGGTGGGACTCAAGATACGCAGTATTTT. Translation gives CSAQLRGGTQDTQYF.

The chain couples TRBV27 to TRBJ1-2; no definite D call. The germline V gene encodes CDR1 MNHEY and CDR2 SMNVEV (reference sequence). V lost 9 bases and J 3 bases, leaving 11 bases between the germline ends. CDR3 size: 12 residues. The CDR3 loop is CASGREYYGYTF. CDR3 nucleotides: TGTGCCAGTGGCAGAGAGTACTATGGCTACACCTTC.

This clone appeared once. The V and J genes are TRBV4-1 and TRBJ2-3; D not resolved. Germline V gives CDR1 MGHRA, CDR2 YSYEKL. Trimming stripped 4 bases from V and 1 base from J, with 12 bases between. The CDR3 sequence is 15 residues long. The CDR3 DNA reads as TGCGCCAGCAGCCCCCGCGAAATGGGCACAGATACGCAGTATTTT. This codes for CASSPREMGTDTQYF.

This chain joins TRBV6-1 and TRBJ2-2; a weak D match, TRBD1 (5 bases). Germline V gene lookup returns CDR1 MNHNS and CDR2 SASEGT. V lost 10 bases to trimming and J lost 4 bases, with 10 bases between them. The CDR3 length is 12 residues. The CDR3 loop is CATLTGTGELFF. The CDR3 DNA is TGTGCCACCCTAACAGGCACCGGGGAGCTGTTTTTT.

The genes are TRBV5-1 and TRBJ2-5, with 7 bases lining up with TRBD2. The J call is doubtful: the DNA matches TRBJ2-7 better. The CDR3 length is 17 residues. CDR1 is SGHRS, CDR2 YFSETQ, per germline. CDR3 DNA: TGCGCCAGCAGCTTCACTCCAGCGGGGTCTCCCTCCTACGAGCAGTACTTC. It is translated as CASSFTPAGSPSYEQYF.

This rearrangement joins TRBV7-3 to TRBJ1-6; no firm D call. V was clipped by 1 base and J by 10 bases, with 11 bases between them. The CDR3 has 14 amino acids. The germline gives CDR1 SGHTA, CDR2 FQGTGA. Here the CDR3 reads CASSLNPGNSPLHF. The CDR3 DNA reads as TGTGCCAGCAGCTTAAATCCGGGTAACTCACCCCTCCACTTT.

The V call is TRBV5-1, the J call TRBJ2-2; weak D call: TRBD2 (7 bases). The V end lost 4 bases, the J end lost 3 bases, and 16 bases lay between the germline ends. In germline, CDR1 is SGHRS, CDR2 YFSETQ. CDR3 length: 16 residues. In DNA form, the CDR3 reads TGCGCCAGCAGCACCCGCGGGGGCCCCGACACCGGGGAGCTGTTTTTT. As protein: CASSTRGGPDTGELFF.

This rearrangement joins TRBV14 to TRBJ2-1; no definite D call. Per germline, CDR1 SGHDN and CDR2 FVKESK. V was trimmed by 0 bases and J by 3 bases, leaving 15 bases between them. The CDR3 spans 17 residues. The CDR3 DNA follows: TGTGCCAGCAGCCAAGATTGGGCGCCCCGCTACTACAATGAGCAGTTCTTC. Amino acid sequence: CASSQDWAPRYYNEQFF.

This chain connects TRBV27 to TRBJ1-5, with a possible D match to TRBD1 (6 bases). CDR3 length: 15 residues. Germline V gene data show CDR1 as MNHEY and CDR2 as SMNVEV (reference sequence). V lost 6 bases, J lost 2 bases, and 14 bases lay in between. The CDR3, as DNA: TGTGCCAGCAGCAGAACAGGGTTGGGCAATCAGCCCCAGCATTTT. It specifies CASSRTGLGNQPQHF.

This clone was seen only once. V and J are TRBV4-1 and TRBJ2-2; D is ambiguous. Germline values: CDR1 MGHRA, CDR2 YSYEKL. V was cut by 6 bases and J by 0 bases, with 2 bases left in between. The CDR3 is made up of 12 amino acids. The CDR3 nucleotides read TGCGCCAGCAGAACGAACACCGGGGAGCTGTTTTTT. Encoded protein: CASRTNTGELFF.

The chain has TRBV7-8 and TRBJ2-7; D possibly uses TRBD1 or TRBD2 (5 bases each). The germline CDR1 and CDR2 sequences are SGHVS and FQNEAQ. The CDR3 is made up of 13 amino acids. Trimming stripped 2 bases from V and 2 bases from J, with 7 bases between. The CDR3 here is CASSLRGPYEQYF. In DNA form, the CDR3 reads TGTGCCAGCAGCTTAAGGGGACCCTACGAGCAGTACTTC.

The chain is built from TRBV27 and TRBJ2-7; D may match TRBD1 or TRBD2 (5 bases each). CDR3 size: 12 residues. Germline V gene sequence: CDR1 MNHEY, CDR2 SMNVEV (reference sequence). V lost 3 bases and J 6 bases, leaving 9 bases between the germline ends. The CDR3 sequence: CASSFYGTEQYF. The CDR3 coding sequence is TGTGCCAGCAGTTTTTACGGGACCGAGCAGTACTTC.

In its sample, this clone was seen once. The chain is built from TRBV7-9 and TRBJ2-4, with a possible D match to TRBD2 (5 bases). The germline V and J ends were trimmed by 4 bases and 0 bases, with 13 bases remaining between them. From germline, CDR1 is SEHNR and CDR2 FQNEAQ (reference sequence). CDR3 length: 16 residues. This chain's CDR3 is CASSSPSTRAKNIQYF. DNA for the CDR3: TGTGCCAGCAGCTCACCTAGCACCCGAGCCAAAAACATTCAGTACTTC.

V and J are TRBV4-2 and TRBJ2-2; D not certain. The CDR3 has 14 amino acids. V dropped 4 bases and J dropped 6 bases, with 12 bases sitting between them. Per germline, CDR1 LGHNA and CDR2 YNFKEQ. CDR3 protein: CASSPGSGPGELFF. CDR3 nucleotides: TGTGCCAGCAGCCCTGGTTCGGGCCCCGGGGAGCTGTTTTTT.

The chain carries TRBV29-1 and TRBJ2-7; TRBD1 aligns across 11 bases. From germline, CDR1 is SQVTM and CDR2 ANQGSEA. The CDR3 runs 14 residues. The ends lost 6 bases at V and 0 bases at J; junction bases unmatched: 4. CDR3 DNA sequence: TGCAGCGTAGCCGGGACAGGGGGCTCCTACGAGCAGTACTTC. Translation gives CSVAGTGGSYEQYF.

The CDR3 is CASSLEGNGNQPQHF. The DNA of the CDR3 is TGTGCCAGCAGCTTAGAGGGGAACGGCAATCAGCCCCAGCATTTT. V gene TRBV11-2 combines with J gene TRBJ1-5; no reliable D call. V was shortened by 0 bases and J by 2 bases, with 8 bases between the two germline ends. The CDR3 runs to 15 residues. Germline assignment: CDR1 SGHAT and CDR2 FQNNGV.

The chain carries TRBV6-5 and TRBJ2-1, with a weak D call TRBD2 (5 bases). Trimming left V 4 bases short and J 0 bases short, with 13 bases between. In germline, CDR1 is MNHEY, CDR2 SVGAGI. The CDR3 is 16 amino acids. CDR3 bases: TGTGCCAGCAGTTCCGCAGCGGAGAGCTCCTACAATGAGCAGTTCTTC. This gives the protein CASSSAAESSYNEQFF.

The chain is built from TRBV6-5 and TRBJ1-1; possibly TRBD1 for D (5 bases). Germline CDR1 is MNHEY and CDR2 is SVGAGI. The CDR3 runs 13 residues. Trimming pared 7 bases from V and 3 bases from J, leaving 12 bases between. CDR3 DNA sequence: TGTGCCAGCAATGAAGGGGTACACACTGAAGCTTTCTTT. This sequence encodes CASNEGVHTEAFF.

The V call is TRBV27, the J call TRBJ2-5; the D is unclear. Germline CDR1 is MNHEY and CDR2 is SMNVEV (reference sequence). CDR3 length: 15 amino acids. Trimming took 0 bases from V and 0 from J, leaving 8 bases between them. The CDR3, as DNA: TGTGCCAGCAGTTTATCGATGGGCGACCAAGAGACCCAGTACTTC. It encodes CASSLSMGDQETQYF.

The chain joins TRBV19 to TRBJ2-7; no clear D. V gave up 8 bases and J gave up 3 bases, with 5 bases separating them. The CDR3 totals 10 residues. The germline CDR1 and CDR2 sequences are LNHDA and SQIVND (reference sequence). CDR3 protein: CASLGYEQYF. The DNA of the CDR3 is TGTGCCAGTTTGGGCTACGAGCAGTACTTC.

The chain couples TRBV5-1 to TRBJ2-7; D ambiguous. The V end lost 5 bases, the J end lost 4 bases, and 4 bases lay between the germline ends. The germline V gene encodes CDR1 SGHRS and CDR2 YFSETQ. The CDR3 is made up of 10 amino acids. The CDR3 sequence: CASSRYEQYF. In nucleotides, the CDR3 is TGCGCCAGCAGTAGGTACGAGCAGTACTTC.

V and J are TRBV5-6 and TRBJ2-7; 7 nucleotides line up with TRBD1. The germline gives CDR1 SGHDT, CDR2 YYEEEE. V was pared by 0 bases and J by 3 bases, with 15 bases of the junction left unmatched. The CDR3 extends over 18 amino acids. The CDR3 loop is CASSLVGQGEIVIYEQYF. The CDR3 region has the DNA TGTGCCAGCAGCTTGGTAGGGCAGGGGGAAATAGTCATCTACGAGCAGTACTTC.

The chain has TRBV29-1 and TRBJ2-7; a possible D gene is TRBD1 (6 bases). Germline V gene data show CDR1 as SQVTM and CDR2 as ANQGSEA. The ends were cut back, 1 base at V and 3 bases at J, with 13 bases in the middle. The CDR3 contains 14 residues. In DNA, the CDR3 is TGCAGCGTTGAAGTACCAGGGGAAGGCTACGAGCAGTACTTC. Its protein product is CSVEVPGEGYEQYF.

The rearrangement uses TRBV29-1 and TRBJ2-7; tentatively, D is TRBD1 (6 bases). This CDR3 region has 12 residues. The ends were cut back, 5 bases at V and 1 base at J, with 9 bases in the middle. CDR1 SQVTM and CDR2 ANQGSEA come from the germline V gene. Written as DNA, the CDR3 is TGCAGCGTTCGAGGACAGTCCTACGAGCAGTACTTC. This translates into CSVRGQSYEQYF.

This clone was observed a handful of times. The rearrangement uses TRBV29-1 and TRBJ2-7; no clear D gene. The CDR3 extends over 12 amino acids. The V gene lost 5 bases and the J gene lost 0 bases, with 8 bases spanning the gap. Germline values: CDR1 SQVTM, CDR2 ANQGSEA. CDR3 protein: CSVLGSSYEQYF. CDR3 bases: TGCAGCGTTCTAGGTAGCTCCTACGAGCAGTACTTC.